This T cell receptor beta chain was captured by sequencing in a study of blood T cell repertoires in COVID-19. Regarding this clone: An end of the junction differs from the germline gene, which may be a read error.

Source study methods: Using reference gene primer amplification, nucleated cell counts were estimated. The table came from immunoSEQ multiplex PCR; TCRdb's copy has only in-frame clones and leaves some out. The V and J calls and clone size were taken over from that table, and D and trimming were inferred from the DNA. The data contain roughly 100,000 clones, 81% of them singletons. CDR1 and CDR2 from the germline V gene are SQVTM and ANQGSEA. The CDR3 consists of 14 residues. The TCR was taken from a man aged 80 or over with COVID-19, enrolled during active disease. The sequenced material came from peripheral blood. The chain joins TRBV29-1 to TRBJ1-1, with D perhaps TRBD1 (6 bases). The DNA of the CDR3 is TGCAGCGTCCAGACCACAGGGTGGAACACTGAAACTTTCTTT. Encoded protein: CSVQTTGWNTETFF.